One and the same sample provided the 8 T cell receptor beta chains below, sequenced in a study of cytomegalovirus exposure and HLA in healthy donors. PCR amplification relied on 60 Vbeta primers (plus 13 Jbeta primers). TCRdb keeps only in-frame clones here, not all; method: immunoSEQ multiplex PCR. The sample carries 150,000 or so clones, around 84% recorded once. The sequenced sample consisted of PBMCs. The receptor source for this set is a woman between 40 and 50 years old in good health and CMV-seronegative.

V usage is TRBV19 and J usage is TRBJ2-2, with D possibly being TRBD1 (5 bases). Trimming left V 9 bases short and J 0 bases short, with 14 bases between. The CDR3 is 15 amino acids. Germline V gene data show CDR1 as LNHDA and CDR2 as SQIVND (reference sequence). The chain's CDR3 is CASQRSTANTGELFF. CDR3 nucleotide sequence: TGTGCCAGCCAGCGCTCGACAGCGAACACCGGGGAGCTGTTTTTT.

The chain joins TRBV2 to TRBJ2-6, with D possibly being TRBD1 (7 bases). The CDR3 is made up of 16 amino acids. V was cut by 7 bases and J by 0 bases, with 13 bases left in between. Germline values: CDR1 SNHLY, CDR2 FYNNEI. The CDR3 region has the DNA TGTGCCAGCACGGGCAGGGGGGACTCTGGGGCCAACGTCCTGACTTTC. This encodes CASTGRGDSGANVLTF.

This sequence joins TRBV5-4 and TRBJ1-1, with 7 bases fitting TRBD1. J gave up 6 bases and V 0 bases, and 11 bases lay outside the gene matches. The length of the CDR3 is 16 residues. Germline-derived CDR1 and CDR2 are SGHNT and YYREEE (reference sequence). CDR3 in amino acids: CASSLGSGGGNAEAFF. CDR3 nucleotides: TGTGCCAGCAGCTTGGGGTCAGGGGGAGGAAACGCTGAAGCTTTCTTT.

The chain combines TRBV15 with TRBJ1-1, with D maybe TRBD1 (6 bases). The germline V and J ends were trimmed by 0 bases and 11 bases, with 16 bases remaining between them. Germline V gives CDR1 LNHNV, CDR2 YYDKDF (reference sequence). The CDR3 loop spans 14 amino acids. CDR3 sequence: CATSRDLQGRRAFF. CDR3 bases: TGTGCCACCAGCAGAGACCTACAGGGTCGTAGGGCTTTCTTT.

The chain carries TRBV5-1 and TRBJ2-3; 7 bases agree with TRBD1. J was trimmed by 6 bases and V by 2 bases; bases with no gene match: 9. CDR1 is SGHRS and CDR2 is YFSETQ in the germline V gene. The CDR3 has 15 amino acids. The chain's CDR3 is CASSFGLPQGDTQYF. The CDR3 coding sequence is TGCGCCAGCAGCTTCGGATTACCACAGGGGGATACGCAGTATTTT.

The chain has TRBV4-1 and TRBJ2-1; possible D gene TRBD2, 5 bases. Trimming cost V 1 base and J 4 bases, with 14 bases left between them. The CDR3 has 16 residues. From germline, CDR1 is MGHRA and CDR2 YSYEKL. CDR3 nucleotide sequence: TGCGCCAGCAGCCAAGTAGAAGCGGTAACTTACAATGAGCAGTTCTTC. It codes for CASSQVEAVTYNEQFF.

V is TRBV11-2 and J is TRBJ1-1; D possibly corresponds to TRBD1 (6 bases). The V gene lost 3 bases and the J gene lost 0 bases, with 14 bases spanning the gap. The CDR3 has 16 residues. Germline CDR1 and CDR2: SGHAT and FQNNGV. The CDR3 loop is CASSLHHRVLNTEAFF. The DNA for the CDR3 is TGTGCCAGCAGCTTGCATCACAGGGTATTGAACACTGAAGCTTTCTTT.

This clone appeared a few times. J is TRBJ1-1 and V is TRBV27, with 9 bases that match TRBD1. Germline V CDR1 and CDR2: MNHEY, SMNVEV (reference sequence). Losses at the gene ends were 3 bases for V and 4 bases for J; bases not matched to a gene: 3. This CDR3 has 14 amino acids. CDR3 sequence: CASSFTGGFTEAFF. The CDR3 bases are TGTGCCAGCAGTTTTACAGGGGGCTTCACTGAAGCTTTCTTT.